One sample yielded the 32 T cell receptor beta chains listed below, sequenced in a study of T cell responses to AZD1222 COVID-19 vaccine. TCRdb's copy holds only in-frame clones and misses some; the assay was immunoSEQ multiplex PCR. This table holds approximately 69,000 clones, around 78% found once. The starting material was peripheral blood, obtained 28 days after the second AZD1222 dose. The receptors shown here come from an adult who received the AZD1222 COVID-19 vaccine.

The chain combines TRBV7-2 with TRBJ2-3; D gene uncertain. The CDR3 spans 13 residues. Trimming cost V 4 bases and J 2 bases, with 7 bases left between them. Germline CDR1 reads SGHTA; CDR2 reads FQGNSA. The CDR3: CASSSRHTDTQYF. CDR3 nucleotides: TGTGCCAGCAGCTCAAGGCACACAGATACGCAGTATTTT.

The gene calls are TRBV6-5 and TRBJ1-1; D is ambiguous. V lost 2 bases, J lost 7 bases, and 14 bases lay in between. CDR1 MNHEY and CDR2 SVGAGI come from the germline V gene. The CDR3 consists of 14 residues. As DNA, the CDR3 is TGTGCCAGCAGTTACGAACTCCTGGGAAATGAAGCTTTCTTT. This gives the protein CASSYELLGNEAFF.

The table lists this clone with a few counts. The J gene is TRBJ1-6, the V gene TRBV27; the D is unclear. In germline, CDR1 is MNHEY, CDR2 SMNVEV (reference sequence). V shed 6 bases and J shed 9 bases, with 12 bases lying between them. CDR3 length: 13 residues. Written as DNA, the CDR3 is TGTGCCAGCAGCTTCCGAGGAGGTTCACCCCTCCACTTT. Translating gives CASSFRGGSPLHF.

The V call is TRBV12-3 or TRBV12-4, the J call TRBJ2-1; D could derive from TRBD1 or TRBD2 (5 bases each). With 6 bases removed from V and 4 bases from J, the gap between germline ends came to 7 bases. This CDR3 has 12 amino acids. This CDR3 reads CASRGEYNEQFF. The CDR3 DNA reads TGTGCCAGCAGGGGGGAGTACAATGAGCAGTTCTTC.

V gene TRBV19 combines with J gene TRBJ1-1; no clear D. V lost 0 bases to trimming and J lost 1 base, with 3 bases between them. Germline V CDR1 and CDR2: LNHDA, SQIVND (reference sequence). This CDR3 has 13 residues. The DNA for the CDR3 is TGTGCCAGTAGTATAGAGCCGAACACTGAAGCTTTCTTT. Protein: CASSIEPNTEAFF.

V usage is TRBV6-5 and J usage is TRBJ2-7; a possible D gene is TRBD1 (6 bases). Germline assignment: CDR1 MNHEY and CDR2 SVGAGI. CDR3 size: 15 residues. With 2 bases removed from V and 2 bases from J, the gap between germline ends came to 13 bases. The CDR3 DNA reads TGTGCCAGCAGTTACCCCGACGGGACACCCTACGAGCAGTACTTC. Translation: CASSYPDGTPYEQYF.

The chain is built from TRBV19 and TRBJ1-5; D call uncertain. Deletions cut 3 bases from V and 2 bases from J, with 8 bases between. Looked up from germline, CDR1 is LNHDA and CDR2 is SQIVND (reference sequence). The CDR3 is made up of 14 amino acids. The CDR3 loop is CASSIGQGNQPQHF. CDR3 nucleotides: TGTGCCAGTAGTATTGGGCAGGGCAATCAGCCCCAGCATTTT.

This chain links TRBV29-1 with TRBJ1-4; perhaps TRBD1 as D (6 bases). V was clipped by 3 bases and J by 11 bases, with 13 bases between them. Germline CDR1 and CDR2: SQVTM and ANQGSEA. The CDR3 extends over 12 amino acids. This CDR3 reads CSVDFRGGKLFF. In nucleotides, the CDR3 is TGCAGCGTTGATTTCAGGGGAGGGAAACTGTTTTTT.

The chain has TRBV18 and TRBJ2-2; D is uncertain. The CDR3 contains 14 residues. Germline CDR1 reads KGHSH; CDR2 reads LQKENI. Trimming left V 3 bases short and J 3 bases short, with 8 bases between. This CDR3 is CASSPVRDTGELFF. The CDR3 DNA reads TGTGCCAGCTCACCGGTCCGGGACACCGGGGAGCTGTTTTTT. The full variable domain, with the rest looked up from reference TRBV18 and TRBJ2-2, is NAGVMQNPRHLVRRRGQEARLRCSPMKGHSHVYWYRQLPEEGLKFMVYLQKENIIDESGMPKERFSAEFPKEGPSILRIQQVVRGDSAAYFCASSPVRDTGELFFGEGSRLTVL.

The chain employs TRBV12-3 or TRBV12-4 and TRBJ2-3, with D maybe TRBD1 (6 bases). This CDR3 is 13 amino acids long. V was shortened by 4 bases and J by 3 bases, with 8 bases between the two germline ends. CDR3 sequence reads: CASSWTETDTQYF. The CDR3 DNA reads as TGTGCCAGCAGTTGGACAGAGACAGATACGCAGTATTTT.

This clone was seen a few times. The CDR3 is CASSLDAYQPQHF. The CDR3 region has the DNA TGTGCCAGCAGCCTAGACGCGTATCAGCCCCAGCATTTT. The V gene is TRBV5-5, the J gene TRBJ1-5; D not resolved. This CDR3 is 13 amino acids long. CDR1 is SGHKS, CDR2 YYEKEE, per germline (reference sequence). V gave up 4 bases and J gave up 5 bases, with 10 bases separating them.

The chain links TRBV14 to TRBJ2-7, with D tentatively TRBD1 (6 bases). The CDR3 spans 15 residues. Trimming cost V 3 bases and J 3 bases, with 15 bases left between them. In germline, CDR1 is SGHDN, CDR2 FVKESK. The CDR3 DNA follows: TGTGCCAGCAGCCACGGAAGACAGGCTTACTACGAGCAGTACTTC. Its protein product is CASSHGRQAYYEQYF.

J is TRBJ2-5 and V is TRBV19; D is perhaps TRBD2 (6 bases). V lost 5 bases and J lost 5, with 9 bases in between. The CDR3 is made up of 12 amino acids. Germline V gene sequence: CDR1 LNHDA, CDR2 SQIVND (reference sequence). The CDR3 here is CASSGAGETQYF. The DNA for the CDR3 is TGTGCCAGTAGTGGGGCGGGGGAGACCCAGTACTTC.

This chain joins TRBV10-3 and TRBJ2-3; D uncertain. The CDR3 is made up of 14 amino acids. V lost 2 bases to trimming and J lost 3 bases, with 9 bases between them. Germline CDR1 is ENHRY and CDR2 is SYGVKD. CDR3 sequence reads: CAISERRWTDTQYF. Here the CDR3 DNA reads TGTGCCATCAGTGAGCGTCGGTGGACAGATACGCAGTATTTT.

This sequence joins TRBV5-1 and TRBJ2-1; 9 bases are shared with TRBD2. J gave up 8 bases and V 2 bases, and 8 bases lay outside the gene matches. Germline CDR1 reads SGHRS; CDR2 reads YFSETQ. This CDR3 region has 15 residues. The CDR3 DNA reads TGCGCCAGCAGCTTCGGCCTAGCGGGGTTGGATGAGCAGTTCTTC. Amino acids: CASSFGLAGLDEQFF.

This clone was found once. The rearrangement joins TRBV4-1 to TRBJ2-5; 11 bases map to TRBD2. Germline V gene sequence: CDR1 MGHRA, CDR2 YSYEKL. This CDR3 spans 15 amino acids. V dropped 2 bases and J dropped 5; count of bases not matched to a gene: 4. The CDR3: CASSQIAGGEETQYF. In DNA form, the CDR3 reads TGCGCCAGCAGCCAAATAGCGGGAGGGGAGGAGACCCAGTACTTC.

The chain employs TRBV5-1 and TRBJ1-1; TRBD1 aligns across 7 bases. This CDR3 is 15 amino acids long. Germline V gives CDR1 SGHRS, CDR2 YFSETQ. V dropped 4 bases and J dropped 3; count of bases not matched to a gene: 9. The CDR3 spells CASSTDSGQHTEAFF. As DNA, the CDR3 is TGCGCCAGCAGCACGGATTCGGGACAGCACACTGAAGCTTTCTTT. The full variable domain, completed using reference TRBV5-1 and TRBJ1-1, is KAGVTQTPRYLIKTRGQQVTLSCSPISGHRSVSWYQQTPGQGLQFLFEYFSETQRNKGNFPGRFSGRQFSNSRSEMNVSTLELGDSALYLCASSTDSGQHTEAFFGQGTRLTVV.

The V gene is TRBV5-1, the J gene TRBJ1-1, with D hard to call. With 7 bases removed from V and 1 base from J, the gap between germline ends came to 14 bases. This CDR3 comprises 14 residues. Germline loops: CDR1 SGHRS, CDR2 YFSETQ. DNA of the CDR3: TGCGCCAGCCGCATCGACGTGAGGAACACTGAAGCTTTCTTT. Protein product: CASRIDVRNTEAFF. Combining the CDR3 with reference TRBV5-1 and TRBJ1-1 gives the whole variable domain KAGVTQTPRYLIKTRGQQVTLSCSPISGHRSVSWYQQTPGQGLQFLFEYFSETQRNKGNFPGRFSGRQFSNSRSEMNVSTLELGDSALYLCASRIDVRNTEAFFGQGTRLTVV.

J is TRBJ1-4 and V is TRBV2; 9 bases map to TRBD1. V dropped 6 bases and J dropped 6; count of bases not matched to a gene: 8. Germline V lookup: CDR1 SNHLY, CDR2 FYNNEI. The CDR3 covers 15 residues. The CDR3, as DNA: TGTGCCAGCAGCACACAGGGGGCGCGAGATGAAAAACTGTTTTTT. This sequence encodes CASSTQGARDEKLFF.

The J gene is TRBJ2-2, the V gene TRBV25-1, with D hard to call. CDR1 MGHDK and CDR2 SYGVNS come from the germline V gene. V was clipped by 4 bases and J by 0 bases, with 9 bases between them. This CDR3 has 15 residues. The CDR3 sequence is CASSGSRPNTGELFF. CDR3 nucleotide sequence: TGTGCCAGCAGTGGAAGCCGACCGAACACCGGGGAGCTGTTTTTT.

J is TRBJ1-2 and V is TRBV19; D remains unclear. From germline, CDR1 is LNHDA and CDR2 SQIVND (reference sequence). The CDR3 is made up of 10 amino acids. The V and J ends lost 8 bases and 8 bases respectively, with 9 bases between them. In DNA form, the CDR3 reads TGTGCCAGTGGTGTGGGCGGCTACACCTTC. Protein sequence: CASGVGGYTF.

This sequence joins TRBV3-1 (or the pseudogene TRBV3-2) and TRBJ1-1, with D perhaps TRBD1 (6 bases). CDR3 length: 15 amino acids. Germline CDR1 reads LGHDT; CDR2 reads YNNKEL (reference sequence). V shed 4 bases and J shed 5 bases, with 17 bases lying between them. The CDR3 DNA reads TGTGCCAGCAGCCGGACTTCTTCCGGGACAACTGAAGCTTTCTTT. Amino acid sequence: CASSRTSSGTTEAFF.

V usage is TRBV5-1 and J usage is TRBJ1-4; D might be TRBD1 (5 bases). Per germline, CDR1 SGHRS and CDR2 YFSETQ. The V and J ends lost 0 bases and 0 bases respectively, with 9 bases between them. This CDR3 spans 16 amino acids. DNA for the CDR3: TGCGCCAGCAGCTTGGTTCCGACAGCAACTAATGAAAAACTGTTTTTT. It specifies CASSLVPTATNEKLFF.

This chain connects TRBV7-9 to TRBJ2-3; D is ambiguous. CDR1 and CDR2 from the germline V gene are SEHNR and FQNEAQ (reference sequence). Trimming stripped 1 base from V and 7 bases from J, with 0 bases between. CDR3 length equals 10 residues. CDR3 protein: CASSLDTQYF. DNA of the CDR3: TGTGCCAGCAGCTTAGATACGCAGTATTTT. Filled out from reference TRBV7-9 and TRBJ2-3, the complete variable domain reads DTGVSQNPRHKITKRGQNVTFRCDPISEHNRLYWYRQTLGQGPEFLTYFQNEAQLEKSRLLSDRFSAERPKGSFSTLEIQRTEQGDSAMYLCASSLDTQYFGPGTRLTVL.

This clone was observed once. The chain employs TRBV3-1 (or the pseudogene TRBV3-2) and TRBJ1-3; a possible D gene is TRBD1 (6 bases). Germline CDR1 LGHDT, CDR2 YNNKEL (reference sequence). The CDR3 consists of 14 residues. Trimming left V 4 bases short and J 6 bases short, with 13 bases between. CDR3 sequence: CASSRDNPSNTIYF. Here the CDR3 DNA reads TGTGCCAGCAGCCGGGACAATCCGTCAAACACCATATATTTT.

The chain combines TRBV14 with TRBJ2-1, with a weak D call TRBD2 (6 bases). The CDR3 covers 16 residues. CDR1 SGHDN and CDR2 FVKESK come from the germline V gene. Trimming took off 0 bases at V and 7 bases at J, with 16 bases between the two ends. The CDR3 DNA is TGTGCCAGCAGCCAAGATCTCCCGACTAGTGGGAATGAGCAGTTCTTC. Translation: CASSQDLPTSGNEQFF.

This chain uses TRBV4-2 with TRBJ2-3, with TRBD2 matching 7 bases. Per germline, CDR1 LGHNA and CDR2 YNFKEQ. The V and J ends lost 1 base and 2 bases, in that order; junction bases with no gene match: 9. This CDR3 has 17 amino acids. The CDR3 DNA is TGTGCCAGCAGCCAAGCCCGAGCGGGGAGCGACACAGATACGCAGTATTTT. It codes for CASSQARAGSDTDTQYF.

The V call is TRBV5-1, the J call TRBJ2-5, with D tentatively TRBD1 (5 bases). V gave up 0 bases and J gave up 0 bases, with 9 bases separating them. The CDR3 totals 15 residues. The germline gives CDR1 SGHRS, CDR2 YFSETQ. The chain's CDR3 is CASSLDRNHQETQYF. CDR3 nucleotide sequence: TGCGCCAGCAGCTTGGACAGGAATCACCAAGAGACCCAGTACTTC.

The genes are TRBV2 and TRBJ2-7; 7 nucleotides align to TRBD2. Germline-derived CDR1 and CDR2 are SNHLY and FYNNEI. V was clipped by 6 bases and J by 0 bases; unmatched bases: 5. The CDR3 length is 14 residues. CDR3 amino acids: CASRTSGNSYEQYF. The CDR3 DNA reads TGTGCCAGCAGGACGAGCGGGAACTCCTACGAGCAGTACTTC.

The rearrangement links TRBV11-3 to TRBJ2-7; D is possibly TRBD2 (5 bases). V shed 0 bases and J shed 2 bases, with 5 bases lying between them. This CDR3 has 13 amino acids. The germline gives CDR1 SGHNT, CDR2 YENEEA. The CDR3 nucleotides read TGTGCCAGCAGCTTAGAGGAGGCCTACGAGCAGTACTTC. Amino acids: CASSLEEAYEQYF.

The CDR3 region has the DNA TGTGCCAGCAGCCCTCCGGGACAGGGGGGCTACACCTTC. Amino acid sequence: CASSPPGQGGYTF. The rearrangement joins TRBV5-4 to TRBJ1-2, with 10 positions matching TRBD1. The V segment lost 4 bases and the J segment 8 bases; nucleotides outside the gene matches: 5. Per the germline V gene, CDR1 is SGHNT and CDR2 is YYREEE (reference sequence). The CDR3 totals 13 residues.

The chain has TRBV7-9 and TRBJ2-3; TRBD2 matches 10 bases. This CDR3 is built from 16 residues. Germline CDR1 is SEHNR and CDR2 is FQNEAQ (reference sequence). Trimming removed 4 bases from V and 0 bases from J; junction bases left unmatched: 4. The CDR3 loop reads CASSSLAGPSTDTQYF. The CDR3 nucleotides are TGTGCCAGCAGCTCACTAGCGGGGCCTAGCACAGATACGCAGTATTTT.